The next 4 T cell receptor beta chains were all read from a single sample in a study of blood T cell repertoires in COVID-19. Here immunoSEQ multiplex PCR was the method, and the copy in TCRdb shows in-frame clones only, minus some. Of under 50,000 clones detected, 60% to 80% appear once; the ten largest clones hold less than 20%. Sequenced sample: peripheral blood. Receptors originate from a human donor with active or convalescent COVID-19. The donor label of this sample is uncertain.

This sequence joins TRBV7-9 and TRBJ1-5, with D possibly matching TRBD1 (6 bases). Per the germline V gene, CDR1 is SEHNR and CDR2 is FQNEAQ (reference sequence). This CDR3 spans 16 amino acids. V was shortened by 1 base and J by 1 base, with 11 bases between the two germline ends. The CDR3 coding sequence is TGTGCCAGCAGCTTAGAGGCAGGGGTGAGCAATCAGCCCCAGCATTTT. It codes for CASSLEAGVSNQPQHF.

The chain employs TRBV12-3 or TRBV12-4 and TRBJ2-2, with 7 nucleotides matching TRBD2. The CDR3 length is 13 residues. Trimming took 4 bases from V and 5 from J; bases not matched to a gene: 1. CDR3 DNA sequence: TGTGCCAGCAGTTCACTAGCGACCGGGGAGCTGTTTTTT. This translates into CASSSLATGELFF.

The chain joins TRBV5-6 to TRBJ1-6, with 11 bases fitting TRBD1. The CDR3 has 15 amino acids. V shed 4 bases and J 7 bases; nucleotides not matched to a gene: 4. In germline, CDR1 is SGHDT, CDR2 YYEEEE. The CDR3 bases are TGTGCCAGCAGCGTGGGGACAGGGGGGAATTCACCCCTCCACTTT. Protein sequence: CASSVGTGGNSPLHF. The whole variable domain, filled in from reference TRBV5-6 and TRBJ1-6, reads DAGVTQSPTHLIKTRGQQVTLRCSPKSGHDTVSWYQQALGQGPQFIFQYYEEEERQRGNFPDRFSGHQFPNYSSELNVNALLLGDSALYLCASSVGTGGNSPLHFGNGTRLTVT.

This chain uses TRBV7-2 with TRBJ1-1; 7 bases map to TRBD1. The CDR3 covers 13 residues. The J segment lost 5 bases and the V segment lost 7 bases, leaving 7 bases of the junction unmatched. Germline V CDR1 and CDR2: SGHTA, FQGNSA. The CDR3 nucleotides read TGTGCCAGCATCAACAGGGGATTGACTGAAGCTTTCTTT. Its protein is CASINRGLTEAFF. The entire variable domain, with the rest obtained from reference TRBV7-2 and TRBJ1-1, is as follows: GAGVSQSPSNKVTEKGKDVELRCDPISGHTALYWYRQSLGQGLEFLIYFQGNSAPDKSGLPSDRFSAERTGGSVSTLTIQRTQQEDSAVYLCASINRGLTEAFFGQGTRLTVV.